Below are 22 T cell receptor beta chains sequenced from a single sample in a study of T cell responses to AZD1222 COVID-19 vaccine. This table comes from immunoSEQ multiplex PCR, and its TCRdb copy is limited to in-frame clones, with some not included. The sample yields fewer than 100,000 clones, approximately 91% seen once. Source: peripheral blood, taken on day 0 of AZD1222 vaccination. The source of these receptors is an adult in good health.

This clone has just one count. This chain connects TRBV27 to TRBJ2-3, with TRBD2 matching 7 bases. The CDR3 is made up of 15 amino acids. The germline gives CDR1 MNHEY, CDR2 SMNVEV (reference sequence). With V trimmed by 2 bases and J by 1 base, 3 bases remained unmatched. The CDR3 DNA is TGTGCCAGCAGTTTACAACGGGGGGGCACAGATACGCAGTATTTT. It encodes CASSLQRGGTDTQYF.

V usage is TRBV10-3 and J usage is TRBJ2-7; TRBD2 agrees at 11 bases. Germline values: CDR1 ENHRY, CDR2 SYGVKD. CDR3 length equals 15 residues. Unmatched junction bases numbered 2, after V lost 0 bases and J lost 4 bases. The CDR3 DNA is TGTGCCATCAGTGAGTCTGGACTAGCGGGTTACGAGCAGTACTTC. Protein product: CAISESGLAGYEQYF.

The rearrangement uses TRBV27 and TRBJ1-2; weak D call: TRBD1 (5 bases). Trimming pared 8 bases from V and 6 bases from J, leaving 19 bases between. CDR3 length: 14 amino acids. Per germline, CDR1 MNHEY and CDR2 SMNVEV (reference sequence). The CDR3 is CASRKTVGVHGYTF. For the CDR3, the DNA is TGTGCCAGCCGAAAGACAGTGGGGGTTCATGGCTACACCTTC.

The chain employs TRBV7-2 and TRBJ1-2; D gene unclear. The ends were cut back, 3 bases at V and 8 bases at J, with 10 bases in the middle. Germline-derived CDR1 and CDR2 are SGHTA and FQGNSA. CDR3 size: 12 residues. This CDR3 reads CASSLELGGYTF. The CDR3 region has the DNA TGTGCCAGCAGCTTGGAGCTTGGCGGCTACACCTTC.

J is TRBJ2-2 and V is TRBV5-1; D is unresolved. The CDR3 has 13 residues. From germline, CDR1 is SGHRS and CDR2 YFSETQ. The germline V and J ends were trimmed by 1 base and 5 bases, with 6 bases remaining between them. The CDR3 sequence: CASSLSLTGELFF. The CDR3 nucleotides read TGCGCCAGCAGCTTGAGCTTAACCGGGGAGCTGTTTTTT.

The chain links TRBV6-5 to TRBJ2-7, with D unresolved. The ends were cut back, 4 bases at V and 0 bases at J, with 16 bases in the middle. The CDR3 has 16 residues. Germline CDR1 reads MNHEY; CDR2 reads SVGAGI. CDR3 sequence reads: CASSSIRYRSSYEQYF. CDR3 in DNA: TGTGCCAGCAGTTCAATTAGGTACCGAAGCTCCTACGAGCAGTACTTC.

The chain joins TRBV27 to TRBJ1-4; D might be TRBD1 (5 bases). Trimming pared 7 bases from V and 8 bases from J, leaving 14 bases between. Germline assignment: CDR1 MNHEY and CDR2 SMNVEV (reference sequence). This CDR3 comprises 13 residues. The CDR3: CASTTQGSEKLFF. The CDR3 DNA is TGTGCCAGCACTACTCAGGGTTCAGAAAAACTGTTTTTT.

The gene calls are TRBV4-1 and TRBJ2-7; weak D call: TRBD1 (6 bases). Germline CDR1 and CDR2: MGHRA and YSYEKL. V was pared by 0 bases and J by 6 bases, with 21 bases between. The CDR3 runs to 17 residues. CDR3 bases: TGCGCCAGCAGCCAAGACACTTCAGGGGTTGGATTAGGCGAGCAGTACTTC. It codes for CASSQDTSGVGLGEQYF.

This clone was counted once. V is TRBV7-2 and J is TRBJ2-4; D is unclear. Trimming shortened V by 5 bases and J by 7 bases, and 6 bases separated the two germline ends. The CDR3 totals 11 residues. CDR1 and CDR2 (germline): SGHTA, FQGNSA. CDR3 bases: TGTGCCAGCAGCAATCTTAACATTCAGTACTTC. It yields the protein CASSNLNIQYF.

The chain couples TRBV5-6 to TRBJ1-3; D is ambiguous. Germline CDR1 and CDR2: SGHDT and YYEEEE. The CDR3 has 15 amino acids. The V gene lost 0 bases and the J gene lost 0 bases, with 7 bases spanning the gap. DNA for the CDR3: TGTGCCAGCAGCTTGGTAAAATCCTCTGGAAACACCATATATTTT. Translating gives CASSLVKSSGNTIYF.

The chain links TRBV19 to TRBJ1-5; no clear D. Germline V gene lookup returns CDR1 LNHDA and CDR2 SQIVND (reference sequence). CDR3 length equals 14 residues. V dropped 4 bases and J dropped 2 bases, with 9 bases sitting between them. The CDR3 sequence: CASSTYGRNQPQHF. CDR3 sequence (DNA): TGTGCCAGTAGTACTTACGGACGCAATCAGCCCCAGCATTTT. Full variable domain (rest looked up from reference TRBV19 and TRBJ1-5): DGGITQSPKYLFRKEGQNVTLSCEQNLNHDAMYWYRQDPGQGLRLIYYSQIVNDFQKGDIAEGYSVSREKKESFPLTVTSAQKNPTAFYLCASSTYGRNQPQHFGDGTRLSIL.

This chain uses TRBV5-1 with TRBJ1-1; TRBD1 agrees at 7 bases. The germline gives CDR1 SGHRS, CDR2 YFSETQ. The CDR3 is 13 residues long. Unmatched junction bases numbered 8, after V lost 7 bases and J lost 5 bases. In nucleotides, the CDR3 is TGCGCCAGCGGATATACAGGGGATACTGAAGCTTTCTTT. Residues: CASGYTGDTEAFF. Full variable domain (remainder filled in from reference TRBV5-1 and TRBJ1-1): KAGVTQTPRYLIKTRGQQVTLSCSPISGHRSVSWYQQTPGQGLQFLFEYFSETQRNKGNFPGRFSGRQFSNSRSEMNVSTLELGDSALYLCASGYTGDTEAFFGQGTRLTVV.

Here the CDR3 reads CASSRDGGVGNTIYF. As DNA, the CDR3 is TGTGCCAGCAGCCGTGATGGGGGGGTTGGAAACACCATATATTTT. The V and J genes are TRBV5-4 and TRBJ1-3; TRBD1 might be the D (5 bases). Germline V gives CDR1 SGHNT, CDR2 YYREEE (reference sequence). The ends were cut back, 4 bases at V and 3 bases at J, with 14 bases in the middle. This CDR3 contains 15 residues.

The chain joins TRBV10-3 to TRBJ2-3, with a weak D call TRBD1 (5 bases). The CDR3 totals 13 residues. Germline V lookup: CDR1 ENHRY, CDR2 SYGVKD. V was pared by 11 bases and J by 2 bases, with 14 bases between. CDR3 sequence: CASHQGSTDTQYF. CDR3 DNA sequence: TGTGCCTCACATCAGGGATCCACAGATACGCAGTATTTT.

Written as DNA, the CDR3 is TGTGCCAGCAGCTTGAATAGCGGGGGCACAGATACGCAGTATTTT. Translated, it gives CASSLNSGGTDTQYF. The chain couples TRBV11-2 to TRBJ2-3; 8 bases match TRBD2. The CDR3 is 15 amino acids. The J segment lost 1 base and the V segment lost 3 bases, leaving 3 bases of the junction unmatched. Germline CDR1 and CDR2: SGHAT and FQNNGV.

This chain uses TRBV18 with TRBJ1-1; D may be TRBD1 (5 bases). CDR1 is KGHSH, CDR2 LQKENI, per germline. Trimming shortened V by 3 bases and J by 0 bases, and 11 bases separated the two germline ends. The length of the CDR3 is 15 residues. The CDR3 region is CASSPQGVLNTEAFF. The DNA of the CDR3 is TGTGCCAGCTCACCTCAAGGGGTGCTGAACACTGAAGCTTTCTTT. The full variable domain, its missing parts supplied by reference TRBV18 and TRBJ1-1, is NAGVMQNPRHLVRRRGQEARLRCSPMKGHSHVYWYRQLPEEGLKFMVYLQKENIIDESGMPKERFSAEFPKEGPSILRIQQVVRGDSAAYFCASSPQGVLNTEAFFGQGTRLTVV.

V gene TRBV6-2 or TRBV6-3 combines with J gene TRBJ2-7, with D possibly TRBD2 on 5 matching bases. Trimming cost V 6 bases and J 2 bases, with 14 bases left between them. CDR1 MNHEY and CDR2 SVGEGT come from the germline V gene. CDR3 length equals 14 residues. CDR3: CASSGLLSTYEQYF. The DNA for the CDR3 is TGTGCCAGCAGCGGACTCTTGAGCACCTACGAGCAGTACTTC.

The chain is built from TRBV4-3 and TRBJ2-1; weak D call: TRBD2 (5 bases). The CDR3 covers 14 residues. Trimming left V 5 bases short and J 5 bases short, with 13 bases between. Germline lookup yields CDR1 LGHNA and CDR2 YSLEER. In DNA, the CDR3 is TGCGCCAGCAGCTCATACACCGGGGACAATGAGCAGTTCTTC. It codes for CASSSYTGDNEQFF.

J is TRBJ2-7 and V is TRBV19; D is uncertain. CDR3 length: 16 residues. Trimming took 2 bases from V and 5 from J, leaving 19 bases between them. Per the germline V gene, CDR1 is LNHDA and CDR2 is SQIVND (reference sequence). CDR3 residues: CASSIQDGRALDEQYF. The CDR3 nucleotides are TGTGCCAGTAGTATACAGGATGGACGGGCCCTCGACGAGCAGTACTTC.

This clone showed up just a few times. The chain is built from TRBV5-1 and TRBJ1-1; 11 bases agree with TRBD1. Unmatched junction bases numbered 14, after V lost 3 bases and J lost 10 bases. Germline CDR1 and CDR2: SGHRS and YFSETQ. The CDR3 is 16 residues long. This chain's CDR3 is CASSWTGGAGLDAAFF. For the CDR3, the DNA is TGCGCCAGCAGCTGGACAGGGGGCGCGGGACTGGACGCAGCTTTCTTT.

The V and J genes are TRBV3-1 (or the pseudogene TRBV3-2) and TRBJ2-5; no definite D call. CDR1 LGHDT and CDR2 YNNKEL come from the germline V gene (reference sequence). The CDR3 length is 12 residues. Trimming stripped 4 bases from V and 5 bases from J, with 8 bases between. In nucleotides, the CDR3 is TGTGCCAGCAGCCCAACTCAGGAGACCCAGTACTTC. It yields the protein CASSPTQETQYF.

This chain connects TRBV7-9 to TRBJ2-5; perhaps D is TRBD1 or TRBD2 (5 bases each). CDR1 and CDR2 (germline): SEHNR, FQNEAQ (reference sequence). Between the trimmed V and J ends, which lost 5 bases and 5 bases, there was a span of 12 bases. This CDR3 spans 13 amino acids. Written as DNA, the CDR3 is TGTGCCAGCAGCCCTGGGGGTCTCGAGACCCAGTACTTC. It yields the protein CASSPGGLETQYF.